This TCR beta chain derives from a study of identical twins. This clonotype was counted between two and nine times. Its antigen is not identified. V lost 7 bases and J lost 0; bases outside the gene matches: 12. CDR3 length: 17 residues. The germline V gene encodes CDR1 SNHLY and CDR2 FYNNEI. One entry per CDR3 protein results from TCRdb running MiXCR on the 5' RACE reads. Of nearly 250,000 distinct CDR3 sequences in the sample, about 7% were seen once. The study, taken as a whole, reports: A lower insertion count was a feature of abundant cord blood beta clonotypes, with no such feature in memory repertoires.

The sample was also reused in another study, on yellow fever vaccine responses in identical twins.

The clonotype originates from a woman in her late teens or twenties in good health. Sequencing used memory (CD45RO+) T cells sorted from blood. V and J are TRBV2 and TRBJ1-1; 9 positions match TRBD1. The CDR3 bases are TGTGCCAGCATATCAGATGCCGGGACAGGGATGAACACTGAAGCTTTCTTT. It is translated as CASISDAGTGMNTEAFF.